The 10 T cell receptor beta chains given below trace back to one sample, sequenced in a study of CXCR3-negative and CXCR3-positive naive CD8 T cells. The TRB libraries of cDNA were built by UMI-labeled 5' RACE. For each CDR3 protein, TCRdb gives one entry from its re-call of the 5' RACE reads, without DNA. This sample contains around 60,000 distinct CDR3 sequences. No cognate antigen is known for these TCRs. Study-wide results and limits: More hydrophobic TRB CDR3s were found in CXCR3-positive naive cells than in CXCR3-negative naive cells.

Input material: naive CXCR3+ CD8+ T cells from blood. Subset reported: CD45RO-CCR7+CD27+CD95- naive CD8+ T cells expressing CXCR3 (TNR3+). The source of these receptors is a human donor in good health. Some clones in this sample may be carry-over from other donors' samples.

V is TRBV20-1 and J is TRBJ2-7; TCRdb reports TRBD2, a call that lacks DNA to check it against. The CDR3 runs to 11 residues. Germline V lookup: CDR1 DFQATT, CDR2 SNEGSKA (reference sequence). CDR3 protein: CSARWEGEQYF.

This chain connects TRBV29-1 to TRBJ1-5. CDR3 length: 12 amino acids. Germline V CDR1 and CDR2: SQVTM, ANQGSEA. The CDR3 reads CSVAESNQPQHF.

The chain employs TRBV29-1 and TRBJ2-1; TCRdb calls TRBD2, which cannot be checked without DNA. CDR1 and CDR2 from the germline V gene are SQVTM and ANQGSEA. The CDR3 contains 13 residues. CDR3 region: CSVSDSSYNEQFF.

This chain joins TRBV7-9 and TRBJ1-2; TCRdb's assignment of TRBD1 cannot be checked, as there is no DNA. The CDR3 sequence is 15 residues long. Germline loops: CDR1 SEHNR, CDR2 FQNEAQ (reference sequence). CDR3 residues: CASSPTGGANYGYTF.

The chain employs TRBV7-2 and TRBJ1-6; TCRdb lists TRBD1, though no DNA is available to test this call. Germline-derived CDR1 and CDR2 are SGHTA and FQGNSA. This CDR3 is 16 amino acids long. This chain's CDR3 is CASSLGTGGHNSPLHF. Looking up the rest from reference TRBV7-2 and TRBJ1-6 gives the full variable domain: GAGVSQSPSNKVTEKGKDVELRCDPISGHTALYWYRQSLGQGLEFLIYFQGNSAPDKSGLPSDRFSAERTGGSVSTLTIQRTQQEDSAVYLCASSLGTGGHNSPLHFGNGTRLTVT.

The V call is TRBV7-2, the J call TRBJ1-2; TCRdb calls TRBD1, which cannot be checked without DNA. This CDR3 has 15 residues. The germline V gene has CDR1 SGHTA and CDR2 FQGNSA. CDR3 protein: CASSLWDRANYGYTF.

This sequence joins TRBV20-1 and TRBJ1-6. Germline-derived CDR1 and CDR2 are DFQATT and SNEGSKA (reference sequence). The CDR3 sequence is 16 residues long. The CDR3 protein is CSARDQGISYNSPLHF.

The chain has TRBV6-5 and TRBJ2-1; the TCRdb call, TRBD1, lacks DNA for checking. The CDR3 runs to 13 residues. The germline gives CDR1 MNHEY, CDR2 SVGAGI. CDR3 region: CASSYPGGFEQFF.

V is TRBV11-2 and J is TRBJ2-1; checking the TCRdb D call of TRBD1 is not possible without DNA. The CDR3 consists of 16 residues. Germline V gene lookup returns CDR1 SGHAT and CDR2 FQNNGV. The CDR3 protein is CASSLEGGRGPNEQFF.

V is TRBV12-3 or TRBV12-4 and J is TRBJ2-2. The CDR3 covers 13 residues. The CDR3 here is CASSTANTGELFF.